The clone carrying this TCR beta chain was seen a handful of times. TCRdb called the RACE reads again in MiXCR, with one record for every CDR3 protein. The sample has fewer than 65,000 distinct CDR3 sequences; around a tenth are singletons. Time point indicated: pre-sensitization, week 0. Sample treatment: therapeutic diphenylcyclopropenone sensitization with weekly scalp DPC. From germline, CDR1 is SGHKS and CDR2 YYEKEE (reference sequence). The CDR3 is 17 amino acids. The V and J ends lost 2 bases and 1 base, in that order; junction bases with no gene match: 8. The sample is drawn from a study of human T cells and chemical hapten exposure.

V usage is TRBV5-5 and J usage is TRBJ1-3, with 8 bases identical to TRBD1. This TCR came from a woman in her thirties or forties with alopecia areata. Some clones in this sample may be carry-over from other donors' samples. The starting material was whole blood, obtained in connection with sensitization to the hapten diphenylcyclopropenone (DPC). In DNA, the CDR3 is TGTGCCAGCAGCTTCGTCGACTACAGGGGGTCTGGAAACACCATATATTTT. This gives the protein CASSFVDYRGSGNTIYF.